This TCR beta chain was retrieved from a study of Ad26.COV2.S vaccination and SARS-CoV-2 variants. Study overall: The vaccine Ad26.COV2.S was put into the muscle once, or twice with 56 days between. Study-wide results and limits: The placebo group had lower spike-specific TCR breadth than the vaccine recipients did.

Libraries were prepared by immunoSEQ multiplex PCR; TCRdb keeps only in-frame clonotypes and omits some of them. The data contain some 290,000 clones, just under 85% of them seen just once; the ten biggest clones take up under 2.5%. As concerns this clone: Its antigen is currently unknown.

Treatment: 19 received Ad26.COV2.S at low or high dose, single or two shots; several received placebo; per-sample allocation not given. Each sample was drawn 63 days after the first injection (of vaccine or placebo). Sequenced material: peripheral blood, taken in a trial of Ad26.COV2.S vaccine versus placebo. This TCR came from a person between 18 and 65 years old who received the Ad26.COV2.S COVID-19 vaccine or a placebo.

CDR3 sequence (DNA): TGTGCCAGCAGCTTGCTCTCTGGAAACACCATATATTTT. Protein: CASSLLSGNTIYF. V and J are TRBV5-5 and TRBJ1-3; D ambiguous. Germline CDR1 reads SGHKS; CDR2 reads YYEKEE (reference sequence). The CDR3 covers 13 residues. Trimming cost V 1 base and J 0 bases, with 2 bases left between them.